This T cell receptor beta chain came from a study of blood T cell repertoires in COVID-19. On the study more broadly: Sites in the United States, Italy and Spain provided acute and convalescent COVID-19 samples. Nucleic acid was either cDNA or gDNA, and it came from T cells, B-cell-depleted T cells, or PBMCs.

Trimming took off 1 base at V and 6 bases at J, with 16 bases between the two ends. The CDR3 runs to 15 residues. Germline V CDR1 and CDR2: SGHNT, YYREEE (reference sequence). How the authors handled the data: Using reference gene primer amplification, nucleated cell counts were estimated. Method: immunoSEQ multiplex PCR; TCRdb's copy keeps in-frame clones and lacks some. V and J calls and clone size are given by that table; D and trimming were obtained from the DNA. This table holds under 130,000 clones, 65% to 90% found once. The genes are TRBV5-4 and TRBJ1-2, with a possible D match to TRBD1 (6 bases). This clonotype originated in a man over 45 with acute or convalescent COVID-19. The specimen sequenced was peripheral blood. The CDR3 nucleotides read TGTGCCAGCAGCTTGATAGGTCAGGGGTTAAATGGCTACACCTTC. Translation: CASSLIGQGLNGYTF.